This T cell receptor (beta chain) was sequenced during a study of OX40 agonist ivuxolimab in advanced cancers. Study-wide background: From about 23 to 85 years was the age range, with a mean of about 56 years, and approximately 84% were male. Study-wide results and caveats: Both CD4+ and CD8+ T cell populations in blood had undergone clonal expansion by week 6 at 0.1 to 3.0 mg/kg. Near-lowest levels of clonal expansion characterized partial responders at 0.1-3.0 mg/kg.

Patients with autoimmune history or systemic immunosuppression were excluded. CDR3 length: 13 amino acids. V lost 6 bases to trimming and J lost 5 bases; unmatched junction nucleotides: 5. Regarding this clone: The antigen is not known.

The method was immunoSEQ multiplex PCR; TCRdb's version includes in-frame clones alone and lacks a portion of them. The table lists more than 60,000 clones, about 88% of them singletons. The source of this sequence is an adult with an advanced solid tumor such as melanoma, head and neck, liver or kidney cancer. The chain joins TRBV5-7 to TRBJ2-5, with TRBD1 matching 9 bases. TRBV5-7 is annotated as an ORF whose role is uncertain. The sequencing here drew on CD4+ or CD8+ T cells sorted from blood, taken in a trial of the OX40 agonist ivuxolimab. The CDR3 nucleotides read TGTGCCAGCAACGCGACAGGGGGGGAGACCCAGTACTTC. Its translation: CASNATGGETQYF.